This TCR beta chain stems from a study of T cell responses to AZD1222 COVID-19 vaccine. TCRdb keeps only in-frame clones here, not all; method: immunoSEQ multiplex PCR. Of around 100,000 clones in the sample, over 75% were seen once. Points from the study as a whole: Females outnumbered males among donors, who were mostly white British; clonal diversity was possibly underestimated. Only a handful of AZD1222 recipients tested seropositive at baseline. Nearly half of spike-specific TCRs reportedly go after variant regions that carry no mutations.

Note on this clone: Its matching antigen is unknown.

Germline CDR1 reads KGHSH; CDR2 reads LQKENI. V gave up 2 bases and J gave up 8 bases, with 9 bases separating them. The CDR3 loop spans 13 amino acids. The input for sequencing was peripheral blood, taken on day 0 of AZD1222 vaccination. The V and J genes are TRBV18 and TRBJ2-2; D gene ambiguous. The TCR was taken from an adult in good health. The CDR3 loop is CASSPSSVGELFF. CDR3 nucleotide sequence: TGTGCCAGCTCACCAAGCTCCGTGGGGGAGCTGTTTTTT. Complete variable domain (other parts from reference TRBV18 and TRBJ2-2): NAGVMQNPRHLVRRRGQEARLRCSPMKGHSHVYWYRQLPEEGLKFMVYLQKENIIDESGMPKERFSAEFPKEGPSILRIQQVVRGDSAAYFCASSPSSVGELFFGEGSRLTVL.